This entry concerns a single TCR beta chain. Its antigen is as yet unknown. A much larger clone differs by one base, so this may be a read error. A sample-barcoded 5' primer and a J-beta primer mix were used in a second PCR of roughly 7 to 11 cycles. TCRdb recomputed calls from the 5' RACE reads with MiXCR, one row per CDR3 protein. The table has hundreds of thousands of distinct CDR3 sequences, about 30% seen once. The CDR3 extends over 14 amino acids. The germline V and J ends were trimmed by 7 bases and 3 bases, with 14 bases remaining between them. Looked up from germline, CDR1 is SGHRS and CDR2 is YFSETQ. The data stem from a study of blood T cells in healthy people across ages. The study's findings and limits: Naive CD4+ cells and diversity were both higher in long-lived donors than in aged donors.

Sequenced input: blood. This chain joins TRBV5-1 and TRBJ2-1; D unclear. This TCR came from a woman aged 80 or over in good health. The CDR3 reads CASAGPANYNEQFF. Written as DNA, the CDR3 is TGCGCCAGCGCCGGACCAGCGAACTACAATGAGCAGTTCTTC.